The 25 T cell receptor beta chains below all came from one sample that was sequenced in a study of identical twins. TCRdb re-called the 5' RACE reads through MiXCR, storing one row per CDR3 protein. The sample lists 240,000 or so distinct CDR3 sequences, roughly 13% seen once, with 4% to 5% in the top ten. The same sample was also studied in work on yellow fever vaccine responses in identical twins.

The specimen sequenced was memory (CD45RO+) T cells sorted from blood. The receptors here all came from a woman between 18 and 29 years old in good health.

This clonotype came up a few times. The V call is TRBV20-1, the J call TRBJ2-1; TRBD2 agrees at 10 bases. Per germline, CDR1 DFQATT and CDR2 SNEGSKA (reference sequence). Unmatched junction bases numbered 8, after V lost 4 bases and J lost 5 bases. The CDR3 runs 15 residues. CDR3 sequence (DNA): TGCAGTGCTACGGGAAGCGGGAGGGCCCACAATGAGCAGTTCTTC. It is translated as CSATGSGRAHNEQFF.

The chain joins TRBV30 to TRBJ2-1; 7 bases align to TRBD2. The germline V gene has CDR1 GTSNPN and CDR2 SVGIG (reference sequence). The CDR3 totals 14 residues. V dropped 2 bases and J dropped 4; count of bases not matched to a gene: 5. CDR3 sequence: CAWSRLAVYNEQFF. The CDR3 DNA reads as TGTGCCTGGAGTCGGCTAGCGGTATACAATGAGCAGTTCTTC.

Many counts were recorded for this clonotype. The CDR3 coding sequence is TGTGCCAGCATGCAAGAGGAGACCCAGTACTTC. It yields the protein CASMQEETQYF. The chain joins TRBV7-2 to TRBJ2-5; unclear D gene. The CDR3 has 11 amino acids. Germline CDR1 SGHTA, CDR2 FQGNSA. Between the trimmed V and J ends, which lost 7 bases and 5 bases, there was a span of 8 bases.

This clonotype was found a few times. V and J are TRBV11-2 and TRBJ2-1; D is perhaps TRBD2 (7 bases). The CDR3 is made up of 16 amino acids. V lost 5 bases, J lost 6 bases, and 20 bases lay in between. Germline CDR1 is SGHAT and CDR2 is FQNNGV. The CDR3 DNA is TGTGCCAGCAGCAAACGCCCCCCGGGGGGCTTCAATGAGCAGTTCTTC. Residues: CASSKRPPGGFNEQFF. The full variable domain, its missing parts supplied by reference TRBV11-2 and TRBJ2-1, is EAGVAQSPRYKIIEKRQSVAFWCNPISGHATLYWYQQILGQGPKLLIQFQNNGVVDDSQLPKDRFSAERLKGVDSTLKIQPAKLEDSAVYLCASSKRPPGGFNEQFFGPGTRLTVL.

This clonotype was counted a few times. CDR3 in DNA: TGCGCCAGCAGCTGGACAGACGGCACAGATACGCAGTATTTT. Amino acids: CASSWTDGTDTQYF. The chain combines TRBV5-1 with TRBJ2-3; the D gene is possibly TRBD1 (6 bases). Germline CDR1 is SGHRS and CDR2 is YFSETQ. CDR3 length: 14 residues. The V and J ends lost 3 bases and 1 base respectively, with 9 bases between them.

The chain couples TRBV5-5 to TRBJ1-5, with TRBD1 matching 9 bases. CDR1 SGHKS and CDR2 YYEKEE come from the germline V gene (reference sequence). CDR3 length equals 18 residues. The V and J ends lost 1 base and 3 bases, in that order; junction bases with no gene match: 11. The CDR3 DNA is TGTGCCAGCAGCTTGAGTTTAAAGACAGGGGGACCCAATCAGCCCCAGCATTTT. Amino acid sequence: CASSLSLKTGGPNQPQHF.

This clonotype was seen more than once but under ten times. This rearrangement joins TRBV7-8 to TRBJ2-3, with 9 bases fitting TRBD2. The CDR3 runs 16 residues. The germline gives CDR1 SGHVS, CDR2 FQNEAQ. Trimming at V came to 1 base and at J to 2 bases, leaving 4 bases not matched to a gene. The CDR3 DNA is TGTGCCAGCAGCTTAGGCTCTAGCGGGAACACAGATACGCAGTATTTT. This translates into CASSLGSSGNTDTQYF.

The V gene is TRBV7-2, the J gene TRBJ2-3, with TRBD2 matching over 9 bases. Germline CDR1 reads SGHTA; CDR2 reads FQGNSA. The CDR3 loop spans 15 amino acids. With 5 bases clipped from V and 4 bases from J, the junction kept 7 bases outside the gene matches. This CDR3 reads CASSTRTSASDTQYF. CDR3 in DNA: TGTGCCAGCAGCACCCGGACTAGCGCGTCAGATACGCAGTATTTT.

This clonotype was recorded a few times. CDR3 residues: CASSLVSRGRGTDTQYF. CDR3 sequence (DNA): TGTGCCAGCAGCTTAGTATCTCGTGGGAGGGGCACAGATACGCAGTATTTT. The rearrangement links TRBV7-8 to TRBJ2-3; 7 bases map to TRBD2. The CDR3 spans 17 residues. Per germline, CDR1 SGHVS and CDR2 FQNEAQ. V lost 1 base, J lost 1 base, and 8 bases stayed unmatched. Full variable domain (rest looked up from reference TRBV7-8 and TRBJ2-3): GAGVSQSPRYKVAKRGQDVALRCDPISGHVSLFWYQQALGQGPEFLTYFQNEAQLDKSGLPSDRFFAERPEGSVSTLKIQRTQQEDSAVYLCASSLVSRGRGTDTQYFGPGTRLTVL.

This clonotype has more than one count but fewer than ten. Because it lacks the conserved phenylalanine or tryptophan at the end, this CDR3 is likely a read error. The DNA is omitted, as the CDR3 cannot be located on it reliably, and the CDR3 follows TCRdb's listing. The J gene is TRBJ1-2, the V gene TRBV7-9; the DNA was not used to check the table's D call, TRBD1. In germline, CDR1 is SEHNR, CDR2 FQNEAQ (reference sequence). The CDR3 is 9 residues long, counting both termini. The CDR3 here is CASTLGFKG.

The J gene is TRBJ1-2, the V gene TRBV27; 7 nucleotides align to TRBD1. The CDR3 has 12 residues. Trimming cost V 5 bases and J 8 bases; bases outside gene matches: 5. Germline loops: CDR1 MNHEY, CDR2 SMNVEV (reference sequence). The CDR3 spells CASSAPDRGYTF. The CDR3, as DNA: TGTGCCAGCAGTGCCCCGGACAGGGGCTACACCTTC.

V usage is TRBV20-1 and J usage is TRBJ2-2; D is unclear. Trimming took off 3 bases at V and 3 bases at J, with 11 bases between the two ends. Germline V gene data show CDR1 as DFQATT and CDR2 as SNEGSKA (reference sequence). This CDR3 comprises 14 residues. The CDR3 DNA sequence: TGCAGTGCTAGTTCCCCTTACCACACCGGGGAGCTGTTTTTT. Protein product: CSASSPYHTGELFF.

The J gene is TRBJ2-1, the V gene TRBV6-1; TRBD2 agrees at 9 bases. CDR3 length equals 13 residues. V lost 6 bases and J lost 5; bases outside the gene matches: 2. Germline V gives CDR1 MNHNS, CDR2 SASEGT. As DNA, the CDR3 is TGTGCCAGCAGAGGACTAGCGCACAATGAGCAGTTCTTC. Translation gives CASRGLAHNEQFF.

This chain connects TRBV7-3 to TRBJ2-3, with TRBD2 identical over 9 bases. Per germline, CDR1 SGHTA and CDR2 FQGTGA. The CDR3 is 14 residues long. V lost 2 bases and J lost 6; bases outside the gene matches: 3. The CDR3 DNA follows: TGTGCCAGCAGCTTACTAGCGGGGAGGGATACGCAGTATTTT. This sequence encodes CASSLLAGRDTQYF.

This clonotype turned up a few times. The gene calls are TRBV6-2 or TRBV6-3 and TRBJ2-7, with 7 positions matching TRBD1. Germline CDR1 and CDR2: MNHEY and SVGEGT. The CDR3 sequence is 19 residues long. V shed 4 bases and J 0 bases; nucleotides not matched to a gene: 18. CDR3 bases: TGTGCCAGCAGTTCAAACCCTCGGACAGGAGAGACGAGCTCCTACGAGCAGTACTTC. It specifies CASSSNPRTGETSSYEQYF.

The DNA for the CDR3 is TGTGCCAGCAGCCTACTAGCGGGAGGGCCCGACGAGCAGTACTTC. This codes for CASSLLAGGPDEQYF. The chain joins TRBV7-6 to TRBJ2-7, with TRBD2 matching 13 bases. The germline gives CDR1 SGHVS, CDR2 FNYEAQ. CDR3 length: 15 amino acids. V shed 5 bases, J shed 5 bases, and the junction held 6 bases outside the gene matches.

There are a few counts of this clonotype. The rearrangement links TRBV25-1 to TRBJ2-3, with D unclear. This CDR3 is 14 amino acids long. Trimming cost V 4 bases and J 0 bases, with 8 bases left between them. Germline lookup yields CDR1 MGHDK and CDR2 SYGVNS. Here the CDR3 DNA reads TGTGCCAGCAGTGCCCCTATAAGCACAGATACGCAGTATTTT. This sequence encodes CASSAPISTDTQYF.

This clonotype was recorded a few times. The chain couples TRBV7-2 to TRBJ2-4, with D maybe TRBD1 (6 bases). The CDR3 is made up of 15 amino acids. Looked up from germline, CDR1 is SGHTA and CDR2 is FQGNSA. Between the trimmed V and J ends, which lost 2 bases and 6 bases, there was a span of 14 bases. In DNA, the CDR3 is TGTGCCAGCAGCTTAATGCAACAGGGATTAAACATTCAGTACTTC. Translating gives CASSLMQQGLNIQYF.

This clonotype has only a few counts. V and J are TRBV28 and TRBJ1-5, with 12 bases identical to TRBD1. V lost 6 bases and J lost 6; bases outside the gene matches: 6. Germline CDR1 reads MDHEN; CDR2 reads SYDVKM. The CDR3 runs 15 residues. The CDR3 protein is CASRGDRGQIQPQHF. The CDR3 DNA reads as TGTGCCAGCAGGGGGGACAGGGGGCAGATTCAGCCCCAGCATTTT.

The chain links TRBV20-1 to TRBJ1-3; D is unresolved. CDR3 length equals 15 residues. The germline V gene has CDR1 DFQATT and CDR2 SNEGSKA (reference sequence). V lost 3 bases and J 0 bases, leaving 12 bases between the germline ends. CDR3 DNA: TGCAGTGCTAGCGTCGGTCGGAGCTCTGGAAACACCATATATTTT. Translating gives CSASVGRSSGNTIYF.

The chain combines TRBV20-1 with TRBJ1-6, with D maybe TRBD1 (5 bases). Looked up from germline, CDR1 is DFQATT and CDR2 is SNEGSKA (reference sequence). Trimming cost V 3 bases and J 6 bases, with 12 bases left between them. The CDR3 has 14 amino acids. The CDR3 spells CSARPGSVNSPLHF. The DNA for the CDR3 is TGCAGTGCTAGGCCAGGGTCGGTTAATTCACCCCTCCACTTT.

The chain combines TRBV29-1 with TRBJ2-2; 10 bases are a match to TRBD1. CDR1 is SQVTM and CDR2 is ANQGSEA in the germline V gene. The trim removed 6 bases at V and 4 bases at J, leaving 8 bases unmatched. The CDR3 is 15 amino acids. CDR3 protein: CSVPGQGRSTGELFF. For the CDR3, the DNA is TGCAGCGTCCCGGGACAGGGGAGGTCCACCGGGGAGCTGTTTTTT.

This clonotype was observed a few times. The chain's CDR3 is CASSPGQIIYNEQFF. The DNA of the CDR3 is TGTGCCAGCTCACCGGGACAGATTATCTACAATGAGCAGTTCTTC. The chain combines TRBV18 with TRBJ2-1; 7 bases align to TRBD1. The germline V gene has CDR1 KGHSH and CDR2 LQKENI. The V segment lost 3 bases and the J segment 3 bases; nucleotides outside the gene matches: 5. The CDR3 covers 15 residues.

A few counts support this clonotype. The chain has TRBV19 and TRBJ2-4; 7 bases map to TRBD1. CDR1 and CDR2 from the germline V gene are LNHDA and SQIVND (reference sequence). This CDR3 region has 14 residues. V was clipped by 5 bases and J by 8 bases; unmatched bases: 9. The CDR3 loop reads CASSPWTGSDIQYF. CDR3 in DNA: TGTGCCAGTAGTCCCTGGACAGGATCGGACATTCAGTACTTC.

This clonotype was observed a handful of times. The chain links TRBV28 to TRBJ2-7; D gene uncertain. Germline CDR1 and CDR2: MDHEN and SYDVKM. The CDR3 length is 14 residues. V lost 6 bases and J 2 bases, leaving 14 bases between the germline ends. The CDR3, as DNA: TGTGCCAGCAGACTCCTGACTTCTACCTACGAGCAGTACTTC. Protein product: CASRLLTSTYEQYF.